These 30 T cell receptor beta chains were sequenced from one sample in a study of cytomegalovirus exposure and HLA in healthy donors. 13 Jbeta primers and 60 Vbeta primers were used for the PCR. This table comes from immunoSEQ multiplex PCR, and its TCRdb copy is limited to in-frame clones, with some not included. The repertoire holds around 260,000 clones, 80% seen once, with roughly 0.3% in the top ten. Sequences were obtained from PBMCs. The receptors were gathered from a girl under 10 years old in good health and CMV-seronegative.

The rearrangement links TRBV28 to TRBJ2-3; 10 positions match TRBD2. In germline, CDR1 is MDHEN, CDR2 SYDVKM. Losses at the gene ends were 3 bases for V and 6 bases for J; bases not matched to a gene: 6. The CDR3 has 15 residues. The CDR3 DNA reads TGTGCCAGCAGTTTTTCTAGCGGGAGTATTGATACGCAGTATTTT. Protein sequence: CASSFSSGSIDTQYF.

The table lists this clone with a few counts. This chain links TRBV19 with TRBJ2-7; the match to TRBD1 covers 10 bases. The length of the CDR3 is 16 residues. The V segment lost 8 bases and the J segment 2 bases; nucleotides outside the gene matches: 12. Germline V gene data show CDR1 as LNHDA and CDR2 as SQIVND (reference sequence). The chain's CDR3 is CASGDLRQGAAYEQYF. DNA for the CDR3: TGTGCCAGTGGGGACCTCCGACAGGGGGCAGCCTACGAGCAGTACTTC.

Only one count was recorded for this clone. The chain is built from TRBV5-4 and TRBJ2-5; TRBD1 aligns across 9 bases. The CDR3 sequence is 14 residues long. CDR1 is SGHNT and CDR2 is YYREEE in the germline V gene (reference sequence). Unmatched junction bases numbered 3, after V lost 2 bases and J lost 4 bases. The CDR3 sequence is CASSFTGGPETQYF. CDR3 nucleotide sequence: TGTGCCAGCAGCTTTACAGGGGGCCCAGAGACCCAGTACTTC.

This chain links TRBV6-1 with TRBJ2-1; possible D gene TRBD1, 6 bases. CDR1 is MNHNS and CDR2 is SASEGT in the germline V gene. The CDR3 is 15 amino acids. With 3 bases removed from V and 6 bases from J, the gap between germline ends came to 15 bases. CDR3 coding DNA: TGTGCCAGCAGTGATCCGGGACAAGCACCCAATGAGCAGTTCTTC. The encoded protein is CASSDPGQAPNEQFF.

The V gene is TRBV10-2, the J gene TRBJ2-5; 7 nucleotides line up with TRBD1. The CDR3 is 15 amino acids. Trimming at V came to 6 bases and at J to 1 base, leaving 8 bases not matched to a gene. Germline V gives CDR1 WSHSY, CDR2 SAAADI. CDR3 sequence reads: CASRPDRELQETQYF. The CDR3 coding sequence is TGCGCCAGCAGGCCCGACAGGGAGCTCCAAGAGACCCAGTACTTC.

The chain couples TRBV7-9 to TRBJ2-7; 10 nucleotides match TRBD2. This CDR3 region has 16 residues. V dropped 5 bases and J dropped 0; count of bases not matched to a gene: 7. Looked up from germline, CDR1 is SEHNR and CDR2 is FQNEAQ (reference sequence). Written as DNA, the CDR3 is TGTGCCAGCAGCCTTATTACTAGCGGGGTCTCCTACGAGCAGTACTTC. It specifies CASSLITSGVSYEQYF.

This rearrangement joins TRBV28 to TRBJ1-5, with D perhaps matching TRBD1 (5 bases). This CDR3 region has 12 residues. V was cut by 7 bases and J by 6 bases, with 10 bases left in between. Germline V CDR1 and CDR2: MDHEN, SYDVKM. The DNA for the CDR3 is TGTGCCAGCACACTGGGGCGTCAGCCCCAGCATTTT. Its translation: CASTLGRQPQHF.

The gene calls are TRBV27 and TRBJ2-1; 10 bases are a match to TRBD2. Germline trimming cut 5 bases from V and 5 bases from J; bases unmatched to any gene: 9. The CDR3 spans 16 residues. In germline, CDR1 is MNHEY, CDR2 SMNVEV (reference sequence). The CDR3 DNA reads as TGTGCCAGCAGTACCTCCCTAGCGGGAGTTAACAATGAGCAGTTCTTC. It is translated as CASSTSLAGVNNEQFF.

This clone was seen once. This chain joins TRBV18 and TRBJ2-7; 10 nucleotides align to TRBD1. The CDR3 contains 16 residues. With 0 bases clipped from V and 5 bases from J, the junction kept 7 bases outside the gene matches. Germline V CDR1 and CDR2: KGHSH, LQKENI. The CDR3 reads CASSPPGTGDNDEQYF. As DNA, the CDR3 is TGTGCCAGCTCACCACCCGGGACAGGGGACAACGACGAGCAGTACTTC.

CDR3 protein: CASSAGQGVHEQYF. Here the CDR3 DNA reads TGCGCCAGCAGCGCGGGACAGGGGGTCCACGAGCAGTACTTC. V and J are TRBV5-1 and TRBJ2-7; the match to TRBD1 covers 11 bases. V lost 4 bases and J lost 5; bases outside the gene matches: 5. This CDR3 is 14 amino acids long. Germline assignment: CDR1 SGHRS and CDR2 YFSETQ.

A few counts support this clone. This chain uses TRBV11-2 with TRBJ2-5; 11 bases align to TRBD2. Trimming removed 5 bases from V and 1 base from J; junction bases left unmatched: 3. The CDR3 extends over 15 amino acids. Per germline, CDR1 SGHAT and CDR2 FQNNGV. The CDR3 coding sequence is TGTGCCAGCAGCAAGGGACTAGCGGTCCAAGAGACCCAGTACTTC. Its protein product is CASSKGLAVQETQYF.

The chain joins TRBV30 to TRBJ1-2; the match to TRBD1 covers 12 bases. This CDR3 spans 15 amino acids. The germline gives CDR1 GTSNPN, CDR2 SVGIG (reference sequence). The trim removed 2 bases at V and 3 bases at J, leaving 4 bases unmatched. The CDR3 DNA reads TGTGCCTGGAGTTTGGGGACAGGGGGCGACTATGGCTACACCTTC. The encoded protein is CAWSLGTGGDYGYTF.

CDR3 protein: CASSIVSGSSYNEQFF. CDR3 sequence (DNA): TGTGCCAGTAGTATAGTTAGCGGGAGTAGTTACAATGAGCAGTTCTTC. V and J are TRBV19 and TRBJ2-1; 9 bases fit TRBD2. Germline V gives CDR1 LNHDA, CDR2 SQIVND (reference sequence). J was trimmed by 4 bases and V by 1 base; bases with no gene match: 5. The CDR3 has 16 residues.

The CDR3 region has the DNA TGTGCCAGCAGCGTAGAACTAGCGGACTACGAGCAGTACTTC. Encoded protein: CASSVELADYEQYF. The chain is built from TRBV9 and TRBJ2-7; 8 bases map to TRBD2. CDR3 length equals 14 residues. V trimming: 0 bases; J trimming: 3 bases; junction bases outside the gene matches: 2. Germline values: CDR1 SGDLS, CDR2 YYNGEE.

CDR3 coding DNA: TGTGCCAGCAGTGGGACAGGGGACCGGGAGACCCAGTACTTC. Translation gives CASSGTGDRETQYF. The chain joins TRBV6-1 to TRBJ2-5, with 9 nucleotides matching TRBD1. V trimming: 4 bases; J trimming: 5 bases; junction bases outside the gene matches: 5. The CDR3 is 14 residues long. Per germline, CDR1 MNHNS and CDR2 SASEGT.

The chain uses TRBV28 and TRBJ1-6; D is ambiguous. Looked up from germline, CDR1 is MDHEN and CDR2 is SYDVKM. V lost 7 bases and J 7 bases, leaving 11 bases between the germline ends. This CDR3 is 13 amino acids long. The CDR3 reads CASNLLRNSPLHF. DNA of the CDR3: TGTGCCAGCAACCTTCTGAGGAATTCACCCCTCCACTTT.

This clone has more than one count but fewer than ten. This chain uses TRBV7-2 with TRBJ2-1; D is perhaps TRBD2 (6 bases). Germline V gene sequence: CDR1 SGHTA, CDR2 FQGNSA. The CDR3 extends over 18 amino acids. V dropped 5 bases and J dropped 0 bases, with 20 bases sitting between them. The CDR3 region has the DNA TGTGCCAGCAGCCGCTTGGGACCGGGACTCAACTCCTACAATGAGCAGTTCTTC. Translated: CASSRLGPGLNSYNEQFF. Filled out from reference TRBV7-2 and TRBJ2-1, the complete variable domain reads GAGVSQSPSNKVTEKGKDVELRCDPISGHTALYWYRQSLGQGLEFLIYFQGNSAPDKSGLPSDRFSAERTGGSVSTLTIQRTQQEDSAVYLCASSRLGPGLNSYNEQFFGPGTRLTVL.

The chain couples TRBV6-5 to TRBJ2-3, with 8 nucleotides matching TRBD2. CDR3 length: 13 amino acids. Looked up from germline, CDR1 is MNHEY and CDR2 is SVGAGI. Germline trimming cut 8 bases from V and 5 bases from J; bases unmatched to any gene: 6. CDR3 amino acids: CASAGGRQDTQYF. DNA for the CDR3: TGTGCCAGCGCGGGGGGCCGACAAGATACGCAGTATTTT.

The chain recombines TRBV19 with TRBJ1-1; 7 nucleotides align to TRBD1. Germline CDR1 is LNHDA and CDR2 is SQIVND (reference sequence). V lost 7 bases and J lost 11; bases outside the gene matches: 13. The CDR3 spans 13 residues. The CDR3 reads CASNRQGLSDAFF. The DNA for the CDR3 is TGTGCCAGTAATCGACAGGGTTTATCCGATGCTTTCTTT.

The V and J genes are TRBV6-4 and TRBJ2-1; TRBD1 matches at 7 bases. The ends lost 5 bases at V and 8 bases at J; junction bases unmatched: 15. The CDR3 totals 16 residues. Per germline, CDR1 MRHNA and CDR2 SNTAGT. The CDR3, as DNA: TGTGCCAGCAGTCGTCGTCCGGGACAGACTATGGATGAGCAGTTCTTC. It encodes CASSRRPGQTMDEQFF.

This clone was detected only once. The chain has TRBV27 and TRBJ1-5, with 11 bases aligning to TRBD1. The CDR3 covers 19 residues. Looked up from germline, CDR1 is MNHEY and CDR2 is SMNVEV (reference sequence). Trimming cost V 8 bases and J 0 bases; bases outside gene matches: 15. The CDR3 protein is CASQATGTGGSLSNQPQHF. Here the CDR3 DNA reads TGTGCCAGCCAGGCTACCGGGACAGGGGGGTCCCTTAGCAATCAGCCCCAGCATTTT.

The rearrangement uses TRBV10-3 and TRBJ2-6, with a tentative D call TRBD2 (6 bases). The CDR3 covers 13 residues. The germline gives CDR1 ENHRY, CDR2 SYGVKD. Trimming stripped 7 bases from V and 2 bases from J, with 6 bases between. This CDR3 reads CAITGAGANVLTF. CDR3 sequence (DNA): TGTGCCATCACGGGGGCTGGGGCCAACGTCCTGACTTTC.

The table lists this clone with a count of one. V usage is TRBV30 and J usage is TRBJ1-1, with D unresolved. The CDR3 contains 15 residues. CDR1 and CDR2 from the germline V gene are GTSNPN and SVGIG (reference sequence). V was shortened by 1 base and J by 10 bases, with 22 bases between the two germline ends. In DNA, the CDR3 is TGTGCCTGGAGTGCCAAGACATCTGGTATGTTGGGAGCTTTCTTT. Amino acids: CAWSAKTSGMLGAFF.

The V and J genes are TRBV7-9 and TRBJ1-4, with D possibly TRBD1 on 6 matching bases. The V and J ends lost 1 base and 5 bases respectively, with 8 bases between them. From germline, CDR1 is SEHNR and CDR2 FQNEAQ (reference sequence). The CDR3 runs 14 residues. CDR3 nucleotides: TGTGCCAGCAGCTTAGTTCAGGGGAATGAAAAACTGTTTTTT. Translating gives CASSLVQGNEKLFF.

A few counts support this clone. The chain uses TRBV25-1 and TRBJ1-5; 10 bases align to TRBD1. The CDR3 covers 13 residues. Germline V gene lookup returns CDR1 MGHDK and CDR2 SYGVNS. Trimming took 7 bases from V and 4 from J; bases not matched to a gene: 1. The CDR3 nucleotides are TGTGCCAGCACGGGACAGGGGAATCAGCCCCAGCATTTT. It encodes CASTGQGNQPQHF.

The chain couples TRBV9 to TRBJ1-2; the D gene is possibly TRBD1 (5 bases). The CDR3 consists of 14 residues. The V and J ends lost 2 bases and 4 bases respectively, with 12 bases between them. Germline-derived CDR1 and CDR2 are SGDLS and YYNGEE. In nucleotides, the CDR3 is TGTGCCAGCAGCGTTTCCGGGGGAAGCTATGGCTACACCTTC. This encodes CASSVSGGSYGYTF.

CDR3 DNA sequence: TGTGCCAGCAGCCTACAGGGAGATACTGAAGCTTTCTTT. It translates to CASSLQGDTEAFF. The chain carries TRBV28 and TRBJ1-1, with D tentatively TRBD1 (6 bases). Trimming pared 6 bases from V and 5 bases from J, leaving 13 bases between. Looked up from germline, CDR1 is MDHEN and CDR2 is SYDVKM. The CDR3 covers 13 residues.

This clone has just one count. The chain is built from TRBV5-4 and TRBJ1-1; 7 bases align to TRBD1. Germline CDR1 is SGHNT and CDR2 is YYREEE (reference sequence). The CDR3 loop spans 13 amino acids. J was trimmed by 5 bases and V by 8 bases; bases with no gene match: 9. The CDR3 spells CASRQGERTEAFF. The CDR3 DNA sequence: TGTGCCAGTCGACAGGGAGAGAGAACTGAAGCTTTCTTT.

The chain carries TRBV2 and TRBJ1-3; tentative D call: TRBD1 (6 bases). V lost 6 bases and J lost 0, with 18 bases in between. Germline V gives CDR1 SNHLY, CDR2 FYNNEI. This CDR3 has 17 residues. CDR3 nucleotide sequence: TGTGCCAGCAGCCCCTCCCGGACAGATTTCTCTGGAAACACCATATATTTT. Translation gives CASSPSRTDFSGNTIYF. Using reference TRBV2 and TRBJ1-3 for the parts outside the CDR3, the full variable domain is EPEVTQTPSHQVTQMGQEVILRCVPISNHLYFYWYRQILGQKVEFLVSFYNNEISEKSEIFDDQFSVERPDGSNFTLKIRSTKLEDSAMYFCASSPSRTDFSGNTIYFGEGSWLTVV.

The chain is built from TRBV4-1 and TRBJ2-7; 7 nucleotides agree with TRBD1. With 4 bases clipped from V and 1 base from J, the junction kept 7 bases outside the gene matches. The germline V gene has CDR1 MGHRA and CDR2 YSYEKL. CDR3 length: 15 residues. The chain's CDR3 is CASSLRDRESYEQYF. The CDR3 nucleotides are TGCGCCAGCAGCCTACGAGACAGGGAGTCCTACGAGCAGTACTTC.